This T cell receptor (beta chain) is from a study of shared clonotypes between healthy human individuals. Sequencing was performed with immunoSEQ multiplex PCR; in TCRdb, only in-frame clones are kept and a portion is missing. This sample has roughly 770,000 clones, with 90% to 97% found just once. It was CD45RO-negative cells, positively selected for CCR7, that made up naive CD8 cells, with terminally differentiated effector memory CD45RA+ cells excluded. Specimen: naive CD8+ T cells sorted from blood. The TCR comes from a man aged 25-45 years in good health.

CDR3 nucleotides: TGTGCCAGCAGGTCGGACAGGGAAGGGTGGGGTGAGCAGTTCTTC. Its protein product is CASRSDREGWGEQFF. The V and J genes are TRBV7-9 and TRBJ2-1; 8 bases align to TRBD1. From germline, CDR1 is SEHNR and CDR2 FQNEAQ (reference sequence). CDR3 size: 15 residues. The J segment lost 9 bases and the V segment lost 6 bases, leaving 13 bases of the junction unmatched.